Listed here are 26 T cell receptor beta chains from one sample, sequenced in a study of T-cell memory formation after mild COVID-19. TCRdb redid the calling of the 5' RACE reads with MiXCR, one entry per CDR3 protein. The table shows 450,000 to 650,000 distinct CDR3 sequences, with approximately 21% occurring only once. The material sequenced was PBMCs or a T cell subset sorted from them (not recorded which). The receptors were sampled from an adult woman who had mild COVID-19 (a few samples of this study predate the infection). Cell type and time point are not known.

V and J are TRBV7-2 and TRBJ2-1; the match to TRBD2 covers 13 bases. There are 17 residues in the CDR3. After removal of 5 bases from V and 2 bases from J, the junction contained 6 bases not matched to a gene. In germline, CDR1 is SGHTA, CDR2 FQGNSA. The DNA for the CDR3 is TGTGCCAGCAGCCCGATACTAGCGGGGGGGGCCTACAATGAGCAGTTCTTC. Amino acids: CASSPILAGGAYNEQFF.

V and J are TRBV9 and TRBJ2-7, with a possible D match to TRBD1 (6 bases). Deletions cut 4 bases from V and 3 bases from J, with 17 bases between. CDR3 length: 15 residues. The germline V gene encodes CDR1 SGDLS and CDR2 YYNGEE. As DNA, the CDR3 is TGTGCCAGCAGCAAACGGGACAACGCCCTCTACGAGCAGTACTTC. Translation: CASSKRDNALYEQYF.

The chain recombines TRBV5-1 with TRBJ1-1, with D possibly matching TRBD1 (6 bases). The germline V gene has CDR1 SGHRS and CDR2 YFSETQ. Trimming pared 2 bases from V and 5 bases from J, leaving 16 bases between. The CDR3 runs to 15 residues. CDR3 bases: TGCGCCAGCAGCTTCCTCCGGGGGCAGGGGACTGAAGCTTTCTTT. Translated, it gives CASSFLRGQGTEAFF.

V usage is TRBV20-1 and J usage is TRBJ1-1, with 7 bases that match TRBD1. The V gene end was trimmed by 4 bases and the J gene end by 5 bases; junction bases not matched to a gene: 13. Germline V gene sequence: CDR1 DFQATT, CDR2 SNEGSKA (reference sequence). The CDR3 runs 15 residues. The CDR3 sequence: CSAIGVQGIGTEAFF. The CDR3 DNA reads as TGCAGTGCTATAGGCGTACAGGGGATAGGGACTGAAGCTTTCTTT.

This clonotype occurred a few times. The V and J genes are TRBV5-1 and TRBJ1-1; D not resolved. Per the germline V gene, CDR1 is SGHRS and CDR2 is YFSETQ. There are 14 residues in the CDR3. The germline V and J ends were trimmed by 4 bases and 1 base, with 11 bases remaining between them. This CDR3 reads CASSPRRANTEAFF. The CDR3 DNA reads as TGCGCCAGCAGCCCTCGGAGGGCGAACACTGAAGCTTTCTTT.

V usage is TRBV7-2 and J usage is TRBJ2-7, with 8 bases matching TRBD1. Losses at the gene ends were 1 base for V and 6 bases for J; bases not matched to a gene: 5. The CDR3 sequence is 14 residues long. CDR1 is SGHTA and CDR2 is FQGNSA in the germline V gene. CDR3 sequence (DNA): TGTGCCAGCAGCTTAGGAACAACAGGGGGCGAGCAGTACTTC. Its translation: CASSLGTTGGEQYF.

The chain links TRBV6-1 to TRBJ2-7, with no clear D. From germline, CDR1 is MNHNS and CDR2 SASEGT. The length of the CDR3 is 13 residues. The V gene lost 10 bases and the J gene lost 3 bases, with 16 bases spanning the gap. The CDR3 DNA sequence: TGTGCCACCGAAGTAAATATGGTCTACGAGCAGTACTTC. It specifies CATEVNMVYEQYF.

This clonotype was seen only a few times. The chain carries TRBV9 and TRBJ2-1; D uncertain. V was cut by 4 bases and J by 6 bases, with 17 bases left in between. CDR1 and CDR2 (germline): SGDLS, YYNGEE. The CDR3 spans 15 residues. CDR3: CASSLTEFYINEQFF. CDR3 bases: TGTGCCAGCAGCTTGACTGAGTTCTATATCAATGAGCAGTTCTTC.

DNA of the CDR3: TGCGCCAGCAGTCAGCCGTGGGGGGGCCTTCACACAGATACGCAGTATTTT. It is translated as CASSQPWGGLHTDTQYF. The chain uses TRBV23-1 and TRBJ2-3, with D possibly TRBD2 on 7 matching bases. TRBV23-1 is sorted into the ORF group, with uncertain function. The CDR3 has 17 residues. Trimming stripped 3 bases from V and 2 bases from J, with 18 bases between.

This clonotype was counted many times. The CDR3 nucleotides are TGTGCCAGTAGTATGGGAAGCGGGAGTATCAACAATGAGCAGTTCTTC. It encodes CASSMGSGSINNEQFF. This rearrangement joins TRBV19 to TRBJ2-1, with TRBD2 matching 8 bases. V trimming: 3 bases; J trimming: 5 bases; junction bases outside the gene matches: 9. The germline V gene has CDR1 LNHDA and CDR2 SQIVND (reference sequence). The CDR3 has 16 residues.

This clonotype was seen only a few times. The chain uses TRBV12-3 or TRBV12-4 and TRBJ2-5; TRBD1 matches 8 bases. The CDR3 covers 14 residues. V lost 3 bases, J lost 4 bases, and 4 bases stayed unmatched. The CDR3 DNA is TGTGCCAGCAGTTTTGGACAGGGCGGAGAGACCCAGTACTTC. As protein: CASSFGQGGETQYF.

The J gene is TRBJ2-7, the V gene TRBV4-3, with 7 nucleotides matching TRBD2. The CDR3 is 17 amino acids. Looked up from germline, CDR1 is LGHNA and CDR2 is YSLEER. With 1 base clipped from V and 4 bases from J, the junction kept 13 bases outside the gene matches. The CDR3 region has the DNA TGCGCCAGCAGCCAAGTGTGGACTAGTCCCCGGGGGTACGAGCAGTACTTC. Translating gives CASSQVWTSPRGYEQYF.

CDR3 nucleotides: TGTGCCAGCAGCCCCCCGACAGGGGGCTCGATTGAGCAGTTCTTC. Translating gives CASSPPTGGSIEQFF. The V call is TRBV12-3 or TRBV12-4, the J call TRBJ2-1; the match to TRBD1 covers 10 bases. The V gene end was trimmed by 6 bases and the J gene end by 9 bases; junction bases not matched to a gene: 11. The CDR3 is 15 amino acids.

The rearrangement uses TRBV4-3 and TRBJ2-1, with 8 nucleotides matching TRBD1. From germline, CDR1 is LGHNA and CDR2 YSLEER. Losses at the gene ends were 5 bases for V and 5 bases for J; bases not matched to a gene: 11. The CDR3 extends over 16 amino acids. The chain's CDR3 is CASSGARDRLHNEQFF. The CDR3 nucleotides read TGCGCCAGCAGCGGCGCAAGGGACAGGCTACACAATGAGCAGTTCTTC.

The chain carries TRBV6-5 and TRBJ1-2; 7 bases are a match to TRBD1. The germline V gene has CDR1 MNHEY and CDR2 SVGAGI. This CDR3 has 14 residues. J was trimmed by 7 bases and V by 0 bases; bases with no gene match: 5. This CDR3 reads CASSYSRAGGGYTF. The CDR3 region has the DNA TGTGCCAGCAGTTACTCTCGGGCAGGGGGTGGCTACACCTTC.

This chain joins TRBV27 and TRBJ2-7; TRBD1 agrees at 9 bases. The CDR3 loop spans 16 amino acids. CDR1 MNHEY and CDR2 SMNVEV come from the germline V gene (reference sequence). Trimming removed 5 bases from V and 1 base from J; junction bases left unmatched: 9. The CDR3 loop reads CASSPRHGTGSYEQYF. The CDR3 coding sequence is TGTGCCAGCAGTCCCCGCCACGGGACAGGGTCCTACGAGCAGTACTTC.

V usage is TRBV19 and J usage is TRBJ2-6; D call uncertain. The CDR3 loop spans 15 amino acids. Trimming removed 2 bases from V and 0 bases from J, with 5 bases in between. CDR1 and CDR2 from the germline V gene are LNHDA and SQIVND (reference sequence). The CDR3 protein is CASSIYGSGANVLTF. CDR3 nucleotides: TGTGCCAGTAGTATATACGGCTCTGGGGCCAACGTCCTGACTTTC.

The chain links TRBV12-3 or TRBV12-4 to TRBJ2-7, with 9 bases identical to TRBD2. J gave up 5 bases and V 6 bases, and 14 bases lay outside the gene matches. The CDR3 spans 16 residues. The CDR3 DNA is TGTGCCAGCAGCCTAGGGGTTAGCGGGAGTTCACACGAGCAGTACTTC. Translating it yields CASSLGVSGSSHEQYF.

V usage is TRBV11-2 and J usage is TRBJ1-6, with 7 bases matching TRBD1. The CDR3 spans 14 residues. J gave up 8 bases and V 6 bases, and 7 bases lay outside the gene matches. Germline CDR1 reads SGHAT; CDR2 reads FQNNGV. CDR3 DNA sequence: TGTGCCAGCAGACCCATGACAGGGCATTCACCCCTCCACTTT. Translating it yields CASRPMTGHSPLHF.

V gene TRBV19 combines with J gene TRBJ2-5; 8 nucleotides line up with TRBD2. There are 15 residues in the CDR3. Germline CDR1 LNHDA, CDR2 SQIVND (reference sequence). V lost 3 bases, J lost 4 bases, and 7 bases stayed unmatched. This CDR3 reads CASSISLGGGETQYF. The CDR3 bases are TGTGCCAGTAGTATCTCTCTCGGGGGGGGAGAGACCCAGTACTTC.

This clonotype was seen more than once but under ten times. The rearrangement links TRBV6-5 to TRBJ1-1; possible D gene TRBD1, 6 bases. This CDR3 has 13 residues. The V end was cut by 7 bases, the J end by 3 bases, with 12 bases between. Per germline, CDR1 MNHEY and CDR2 SVGAGI. The CDR3 reads CASMGGFYTEAFF. CDR3 DNA sequence: TGTGCCAGCATGGGGGGCTTTTACACTGAAGCTTTCTTT.

The rearrangement links TRBV6-5 to TRBJ2-7, with a tentative D call TRBD2 (5 bases). Trimming removed 6 bases from V and 2 bases from J, with 14 bases in between. Germline V gene sequence: CDR1 MNHEY, CDR2 SVGAGI. CDR3 length: 14 amino acids. The CDR3 nucleotides read TGTGCCAGCAGACCGGCCGGAGGCCCCTACGAGCAGTACTTC. Its translation is CASRPAGGPYEQYF.

The table lists this clonotype with a few counts. The J gene is TRBJ2-7, the V gene TRBV2, with a weak D call TRBD1 (6 bases). Per germline, CDR1 SNHLY and CDR2 FYNNEI. Deletions cut 5 bases from V and 1 base from J, with 12 bases between. The length of the CDR3 is 14 residues. DNA for the CDR3: TGTGCCAGCAGTACCTCAGGGACATCCTACGAGCAGTACTTC. This sequence encodes CASSTSGTSYEQYF. Filled out from reference TRBV2 and TRBJ2-7, the complete variable domain reads EPEVTQTPSHQVTQMGQEVILRCVPISNHLYFYWYRQILGQKVEFLVSFYNNEISEKSEIFDDQFSVERPDGSNFTLKIRSTKLEDSAMYFCASSTSGTSYEQYFGPGTRLTVT.

In this sample, this clonotype turned up a few times. The CDR3 DNA sequence: TGTGCCAGCAGTCCAAGACCTGAAGTTGCGGGAGTCGGTGGGGATACGCAGTATTTT. This codes for CASSPRPEVAGVGGDTQYF. The J gene is TRBJ2-3, the V gene TRBV6-5; 7 bases fit TRBD2. The CDR3 spans 19 residues. Germline-derived CDR1 and CDR2 are MNHEY and SVGAGI. Trimming removed 5 bases from V and 6 bases from J; junction bases left unmatched: 23.

This clonotype was counted at least ten times. This chain joins TRBV20-1 and TRBJ2-7; the D gene is possibly TRBD2 (5 bases). This CDR3 has 13 residues. Germline V lookup: CDR1 DFQATT, CDR2 SNEGSKA (reference sequence). The germline V and J ends were trimmed by 5 bases and 3 bases, with 14 bases remaining between them. For the CDR3, the DNA is TGCAGTGCTGCGGGCCTAGCTCTCTACGAGCAGTACTTC. Translation: CSAAGLALYEQYF.

The chain joins TRBV4-2 to TRBJ2-3; 9 nucleotides line up with TRBD2. The germline V gene encodes CDR1 LGHNA and CDR2 YNFKEQ. The J segment lost 0 bases and the V segment lost 1 base, leaving 5 bases of the junction unmatched. CDR3 length: 17 residues. The DNA for the CDR3 is TGTGCCAGCAGCCAAGCGGTGACTAGCGGAAGCACAGATACGCAGTATTTT. It is translated as CASSQAVTSGSTDTQYF.